This is a list of T cell receptor beta chains from one sample in a study of blood T cell repertoires in COVID-19. This table comes from immunoSEQ multiplex PCR, and its TCRdb copy is limited to in-frame clones, with some not included. This table holds about 310,000 clones, 89% found once. Sequencing was done on a sample of PBMCs or T cells enriched from blood (not recorded which). The source is a woman aged 40 to 50 who had recovered from COVID-19. Each CDR3 is given with its conserved first and last residue. The D gene is left open where the match is weak. Clone size is given for some rows only: seen once, a few or many times, or a class if the clone is expanded.

clone size: few; D gene: TRBD2; J gene: TRBJ2-3; V gene: TRBV9; CDR3 DNA: TGTGCCAGCAGCGTCGGACTAGCGGCCACAGATACGCAGTATTTT; CDR3 protein: CASSVGLAATDTQYF
clone size: -; D gene: TRBD2; J gene: TRBJ2-3; V gene: TRBV9; CDR3 DNA: TGTGCCAGCAGCCCCCTAGCGGGAGATGGAGATACGCAGTATTTT; CDR3 protein: CASSPLAGDGDTQYF
clone size: -; D gene: -; J gene: TRBJ2-3; V gene: TRBV27; CDR3 DNA: TGTGCCAGCAGAGGGGGTTTAGGGGTCGCGCAGTATTTT; CDR3 protein: CASRGGLGVAQYF
clone size: -; D gene: TRBD1; J gene: TRBJ1-1; V gene: TRBV6-5; CDR3 DNA: TGTGCCAGCAGCGTCGACAGGGTTGGCACTGAAGCTTTCTTT; CDR3 protein: CASSVDRVGTEAFF
clone size: -; D gene: -; J gene: TRBJ1-6; V gene: TRBV9; CDR3 DNA: TGTGCCAGCAGCGTAGGAGGGGGATCACCCCTCCACTTT; CDR3 protein: CASSVGGGSPLHF
clone size: many; D gene: TRBD1; J gene: TRBJ1-2; V gene: TRBV29-1; CDR3 DNA: TGCAGCGTTGTAGCTCGGACAGGGAACTATGGCTACACCTTC; CDR3 protein: CSVVARTGNYGYTF
clone size: -; D gene: TRBD1; J gene: TRBJ2-4; V gene: TRBV7-9; CDR3 DNA: TGTGCCAGCAGCTCATTACAGGGGGCCGCCAAAAACATTCAGTACTTC; CDR3 protein: CASSSLQGAAKNIQYF
clone size: -; D gene: -; J gene: TRBJ1-4; V gene: TRBV3-1/TRBV3-2; CDR3 DNA: TGTGCCAGCAGCCGCATGGGGCCGGGGGGTGAAAAACTGTTTTTT; CDR3 protein: CASSRMGPGGEKLFF
clone size: -; D gene: -; J gene: TRBJ2-1; V gene: TRBV6-4; CDR3 DNA: TGTGCCAGCAGTGACTCTCGAGGTGGGGAGCAGTTCTTC; CDR3 protein: CASSDSRGGEQFF
clone size: -; D gene: -; J gene: TRBJ1-1; V gene: TRBV28; CDR3 DNA: TGTGCCAGCAGTTTCCGGCTACAGGGTGGTTTCTTT; CDR3 protein: CASSFRLQGGFF
clone size: -; D gene: -; J gene: TRBJ1-2; V gene: TRBV18; CDR3 DNA: TGTGCCAGCTCACCTGAGGGGGGGTATGGCTACACCTTC; CDR3 protein: CASSPEGGYGYTF
clone size: few; D gene: -; J gene: TRBJ2-6; V gene: TRBV5-1; CDR3 DNA: TGCGCCAGCAGCTTGGCAGGGTCTGGGGCCAACGTCCTGACTTTC; CDR3 protein: CASSLAGSGANVLTF
clone size: -; D gene: -; J gene: TRBJ1-6; V gene: TRBV15; CDR3 DNA: TGTGCCACCAGCAGAGATCTTTCAGGTCTGGATTCACCCCTCCACTTT; CDR3 protein: CATSRDLSGLDSPLHF
clone size: -; D gene: -; J gene: TRBJ1-1; V gene: TRBV10-1; CDR3 DNA: TGCGCCAGCAGCCGGGGGTCCGGCACTGAAGCTTTCTTT; CDR3 protein: CASSRGSGTEAFF
clone size: once; D gene: TRBD2; J gene: TRBJ2-1; V gene: TRBV24-1; CDR3 DNA: TGTGCCACCAGTGATACTGGGACTAGCGGGGGGTCGACCTACAATGAGCAGTTCTTC; CDR3 protein: CATSDTGTSGGSTYNEQFF
clone size: -; D gene: -; J gene: TRBJ2-3; V gene: TRBV11-3; CDR3 DNA: TGTGCCAGCAGCTTAGTGAGGGTTAGCACAGATACGCAGTATTTT; CDR3 protein: CASSLVRVSTDTQYF
clone size: -; D gene: TRBD2; J gene: TRBJ2-1; V gene: TRBV7-8; CDR3 DNA: TGTGCCAGCAGCTCCCTACTAGCGGGGCTCGGGAATGAGCAGTTCTTC; CDR3 protein: CASSSLLAGLGNEQFF
clone size: -; D gene: -; J gene: TRBJ1-2; V gene: TRBV19; CDR3 DNA: TGTGCCAGTAGTAAGTTGGAGGGAAACTATGGCTACACCTTC; CDR3 protein: CASSKLEGNYGYTF
clone size: -; D gene: -; J gene: TRBJ1-3; V gene: TRBV24-1; CDR3 DNA: TGTGCCACCAGTGGGGGGACAAGCTCTGGAAACACCATATATTTT; CDR3 protein: CATSGGTSSGNTIYF
clone size: -; D gene: -; J gene: TRBJ1-1; V gene: TRBV18; CDR3 DNA: TGTGCCAGCCAAGCCCGGGGAGACACTGAAGCTTTCTTT; CDR3 protein: CASQARGDTEAFF
clone size: -; D gene: -; J gene: TRBJ1-1; V gene: TRBV12-5; CDR3 DNA: TGTGCTAGTGGTTTGGCGGTACAGGGGAACACTGAAGCTTTCTTT; CDR3 protein: CASGLAVQGNTEAFF
clone size: -; D gene: -; J gene: TRBJ1-1; V gene: TRBV5-6; CDR3 DNA: TGTGCCAGCAGTCTCAGGAACACTGAAGCTTTCTTT; CDR3 protein: CASSLRNTEAFF
clone size: -; D gene: TRBD2; J gene: TRBJ2-1; V gene: TRBV7-3; CDR3 DNA: TGTGCCAGCAGCTTAACGAGTAGCGGGGAAATGTACAATGAGCAGTTCTTC; CDR3 protein: CASSLTSSGEMYNEQFF
clone size: -; D gene: -; J gene: TRBJ2-7; V gene: TRBV27; CDR3 DNA: TGTGCCAGCAGTCGGGATCAGCGTGGCAACGAGCAGTACTTC; CDR3 protein: CASSRDQRGNEQYF
clone size: -; D gene: TRBD1; J gene: TRBJ1-5; V gene: TRBV18; CDR3 DNA: TGTGCCAGCTCACCGTTCGACAGGGGACACAATCAGCCCCAGCATTTT; CDR3 protein: CASSPFDRGHNQPQHF
clone size: few; D gene: -; J gene: TRBJ2-1; V gene: TRBV12-3/TRBV12-4; CDR3 DNA: TGTGCCAGCAGTGGTTTACACGTTGAGCAGTTCTTC; CDR3 protein: CASSGLHVEQFF
clone size: many; D gene: -; J gene: TRBJ1-4; V gene: TRBV9; CDR3 DNA: TGTGCCAGCAGCGTTACAGGGTTCGCTAATGAAAAACTGTTTTTT; CDR3 protein: CASSVTGFANEKLFF
clone size: -; D gene: TRBD2; J gene: TRBJ2-5; V gene: TRBV4-3; CDR3 DNA: TGCGCCAGCAGCCAAGCTACGGGACTAGCGGACCAAGAGACCCAGTACTTC; CDR3 protein: CASSQATGLADQETQYF
clone size: -; D gene: -; J gene: TRBJ2-1; V gene: TRBV4-3; CDR3 DNA: TGCGCCAGCAGCCAAGATCAAGTTTCTCAGGGCTATGAGCAGTTCTTC; CDR3 protein: CASSQDQVSQGYEQFF
clone size: -; D gene: -; J gene: TRBJ1-2; V gene: TRBV12-3/TRBV12-4; CDR3 DNA: TGTGCCAGCATCCTAGGACCGGGGGGAGGCTACACCTTC; CDR3 protein: CASILGPGGGYTF
clone size: few; D gene: -; J gene: TRBJ2-3; V gene: TRBV5-6; CDR3 DNA: TGTGCCAGCAGCTTAAGGGGGAGGGGAGATACGCAGTATTTT; CDR3 protein: CASSLRGRGDTQYF
clone size: -; D gene: -; J gene: TRBJ1-2; V gene: TRBV6-5; CDR3 DNA: TGTGCCAGCTATAGCAACTATGGCTACACCTTC; CDR3 protein: CASYSNYGYTF
clone size: -; D gene: -; J gene: TRBJ1-5; V gene: TRBV21-1; CDR3 DNA: TGTGCCAGCAGCAAAAGGCAGGGGCCGCCTCTGGCCCAGCATTTT; CDR3 protein: CASSKRQGPPLAQHF
clone size: -; D gene: TRBD2; J gene: TRBJ2-1; V gene: TRBV29-1; CDR3 DNA: TGCAGCGTCCTACTAGCGGGAGCGGGTGAGCAGTTCTTC; CDR3 protein: CSVLLAGAGEQFF
clone size: -; D gene: -; J gene: TRBJ2-5; V gene: TRBV11-2; CDR3 DNA: TGTGCCAGCAGCTTAAATTCATGGGGACTCCAAGAGACCCAGTACTTC; CDR3 protein: CASSLNSWGLQETQYF